The 3 T cell receptor beta chains below all came from one sample that was sequenced in a study of identical twins. TCRdb reanalysed the 5' RACE reads using MiXCR and keeps one entry per CDR3 protein. Of some 440,000 distinct CDR3 sequences in the sample, 24% were seen once. The data were also submitted as part of a second study, on T cells expressing NK-cell markers.

Material: CD4+ T cells sorted from blood. The origin of the receptors is a young woman in good health.

This sequence joins TRBV10-3 and TRBJ1-5; D is uncertain. The germline V gene has CDR1 ENHRY and CDR2 SYGVKD. V dropped 3 bases and J dropped 2 bases, with 14 bases sitting between them. The CDR3 is 16 residues long. The CDR3, as DNA: TGTGCCATCAGTGAATTAGGGAAGTGGGGCAATCAGCCCCAGCATTTT. It translates to CAISELGKWGNQPQHF.

This clonotype showed up just a few times. This chain connects TRBV9 to TRBJ2-5, with a tentative D call TRBD2 (6 bases). Per the germline V gene, CDR1 is SGDLS and CDR2 is YYNGEE. CDR3 size: 15 residues. With 1 base removed from V and 1 base from J, the gap between germline ends came to 11 bases. The CDR3 protein is CASSVYMGGQETQYF. The CDR3 nucleotides are TGTGCCAGCAGCGTATATATGGGGGGCCAAGAGACCCAGTACTTC.

In its sample, this clonotype was seen a few times. The chain combines TRBV7-7 with TRBJ2-6, with D uncertain. CDR3 size: 15 residues. Germline CDR1 reads SSHAT; CDR2 reads FNYEAQ (reference sequence). Between the trimmed V and J ends, which lost 5 bases and 0 bases, there was a span of 8 bases. The CDR3 sequence is CASSDGVSGANVLTF. The CDR3 DNA follows: TGTGCCAGCAGCGATGGGGTCTCTGGGGCCAACGTCCTGACTTTC.